What follows are 5 T cell receptor beta chains derived from one specimen sequenced in a study of blood T cell repertoires in COVID-19 (dated by TCRdb to 2019 to 2021). Libraries were constructed by the immunoSEQ multiplex PCR assay. The table was pulled from immuneACCESS by TCRdb, which kept in-frame rearrangements only. Such tables lose some clones; where checked, under half of the loss comes from unresolved V genes, and the rest has no known cause. This sample has 250,000 or so clones in its table, and more than 65% of those were observed once. The ten largest clones capture approximately 3.6% of the sample. Sequenced material: PBMCs or T cells enriched from blood (not recorded which). The receptors were sampled from a man between 45 and 60 years old who had recovered from COVID-19.

This clone is a singleton in its sample. The chain links TRBV7-2 to TRBJ2-5; 10 nucleotides line up with TRBD2. The germline CDR1 and CDR2 sequences are SGHTA and FQGNSA. Trimming cost V 3 bases and J 2 bases; bases outside gene matches: 3. This CDR3 comprises 15 residues. This CDR3 is CASSFSGGSQETQYF. The CDR3 DNA reads as TGTGCCAGCAGCTTTAGCGGGGGGAGTCAAGAGACCCAGTACTTC.

V usage is TRBV7-9 and J usage is TRBJ2-1; TRBD1 aligns across 7 bases. Germline CDR1 reads SEHNR; CDR2 reads FQNEAQ (reference sequence). The CDR3 runs 12 residues. CDR3 sequence: CAIRQGQNEQFF. As DNA, the CDR3 is TGTGCTATCCGACAGGGCCAGAATGAGCAGTTCTTC. The variable domain in full, with the rest retrieved from reference TRBV7-9 and TRBJ2-1, is DTGVSQNPRHKITKRGQNVTFRCDPISEHNRLYWYRQTLGQGPEFLTYFQNEAQLEKSRLLSDRFSAERPKGSFSTLEIQRTEQGDSAMYLCAIRQGQNEQFFGPGTRLTVL.

The sample holds one count of this clone. This sequence joins TRBV27 and TRBJ1-5; maybe TRBD1 (6 bases). Germline assignment: CDR1 MNHEY and CDR2 SMNVEV (reference sequence). V was clipped by 6 bases and J by 5 bases, with 17 bases between them. This CDR3 region has 15 residues. CDR3 DNA sequence: TGTGCCAGCAGCAAACAGGGAAATCGGTATCAGCCCCAGCATTTT. Its protein is CASSKQGNRYQPQHF.

The genes are TRBV29-1 and TRBJ1-1; 7 positions agree with TRBD1. The CDR3 contains 15 residues. Germline lookup yields CDR1 SQVTM and CDR2 ANQGSEA. J was trimmed by 0 bases and V by 7 bases; bases with no gene match: 11. The CDR3, as DNA: TGCAGCGCACGCAGGACCGGGACAGTGAACACTGAAGCTTTCTTT. Translated, it gives CSARRTGTVNTEAFF. Together with reference TRBV29-1 and TRBJ1-1, the CDR3 gives the full variable domain: SAVISQKPSRDICQRGTSLTIQCQVDSQVTMMFWYRQQPGQSLTLIATANQGSEATYESGFVIDKFPISRPNLTFSTLTVSNMSPEDSSIYLCSARRTGTVNTEAFFGQGTRLTVV.

V is TRBV5-8 and J is TRBJ1-6, with D unresolved. The length of the CDR3 is 18 residues. The V and J ends lost 2 bases and 5 bases respectively, with 20 bases between them. Germline CDR1 SGHTS, CDR2 YDEGEE. The CDR3 DNA is TGTGCCAGCAGCTTTGCCCGATCAGTCGTCGCCGATAATTCACCCCTCCACTTT. Amino acid sequence: CASSFARSVVADNSPLHF.